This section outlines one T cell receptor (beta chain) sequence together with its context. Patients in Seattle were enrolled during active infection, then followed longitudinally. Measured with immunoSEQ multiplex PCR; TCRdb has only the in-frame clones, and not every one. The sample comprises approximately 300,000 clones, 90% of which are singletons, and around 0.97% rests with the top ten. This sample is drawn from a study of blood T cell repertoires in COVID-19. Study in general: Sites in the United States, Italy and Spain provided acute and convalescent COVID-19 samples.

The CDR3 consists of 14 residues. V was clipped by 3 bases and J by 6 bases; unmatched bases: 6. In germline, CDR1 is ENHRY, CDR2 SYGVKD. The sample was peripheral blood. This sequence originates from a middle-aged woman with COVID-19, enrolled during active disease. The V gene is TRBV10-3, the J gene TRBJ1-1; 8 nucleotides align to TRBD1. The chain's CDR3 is CAISDRGRKAEAFF. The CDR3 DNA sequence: TGTGCCATCAGTGACAGGGGGCGGAAAGCTGAAGCTTTCTTT.